This TCR beta chain was profiled in a study of blood T cells in healthy people across ages. Study in general: Template-switching capture recovered about one barcoded beta molecule per two T cells. The study's findings and limits: Changes in expanded clonotypes were possibly confounded, as the CMV status of donors was unknown. Naive and antigen-experienced cells could not be conclusively compared, given unsorted PBMCs.

The germline V gene encodes CDR1 MNHEY and CDR2 SVGEGT. This CDR3 comprises 16 residues. J was trimmed by 3 bases and V by 6 bases; bases with no gene match: 8. A sample-barcoded 5' primer and a J-beta primer mix were used in a second PCR of roughly 7 to 12 cycles. TCRdb passed the 5' RACE reads through MiXCR, listing each CDR3 protein once. The table has 710,000 or so distinct CDR3 sequences, approximately 30% seen once. This clonotype was counted at least ten times. Its antigen is unidentified. V and J are TRBV6-2 or TRBV6-3 and TRBJ2-7; 13 bases line up with TRBD2. Sample: blood. This TCR was sampled from an elderly woman in good health. The CDR3, as DNA: TGTGCCAGCAGCCCCCTCGGGACTAGCGGGGTCTACGAGCAGTACTTC. Amino acids: CASSPLGTSGVYEQYF.